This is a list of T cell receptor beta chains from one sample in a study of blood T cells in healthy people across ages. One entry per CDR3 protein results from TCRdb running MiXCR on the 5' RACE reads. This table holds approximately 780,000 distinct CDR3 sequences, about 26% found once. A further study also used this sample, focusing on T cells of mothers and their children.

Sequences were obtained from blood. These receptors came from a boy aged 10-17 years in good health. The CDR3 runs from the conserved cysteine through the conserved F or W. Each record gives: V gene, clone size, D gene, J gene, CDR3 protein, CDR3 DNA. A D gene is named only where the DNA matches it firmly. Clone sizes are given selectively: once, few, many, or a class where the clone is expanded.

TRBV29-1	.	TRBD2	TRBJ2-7	CSDYRSQREQQGPSSYEQYF	TGCAGCGACTATCGGTCCCAGCGGGAGCAACAGGGACCAAGCTCCTACGAGCAGTACTTC
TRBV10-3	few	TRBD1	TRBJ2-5	CAIGPGQGETQYF	TGTGCCATCGGCCCGGGACAGGGGGAGACCCAGTACTTC
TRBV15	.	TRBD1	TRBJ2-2	CATSNNRGANTGELFF	TGTGCCACCAGCAATAACAGGGGGGCGAACACCGGGGAGCTGTTTTTT
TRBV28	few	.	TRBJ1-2	CASSLFRGNYGYTF	TGTGCCAGCAGTTTATTCAGGGGAAACTATGGCTACACCTTC
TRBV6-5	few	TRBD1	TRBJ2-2	CASSRRDRATGELFF	TGTGCCAGCAGTCGGCGGGACAGGGCTACCGGGGAGCTGTTTTTT
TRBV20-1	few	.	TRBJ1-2	CSAEPGTLSYGYTF	TGCAGTGCCGAGCCCGGGACCTTGTCCTATGGCTACACCTTC
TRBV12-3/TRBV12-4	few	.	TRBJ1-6	CASSSREISYNSPLHF	TGTGCCAGCAGTTCAAGGGAAATCTCCTATAATTCACCCCTCCACTTT
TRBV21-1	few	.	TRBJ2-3	CASIPPGGERTDTQYF	TGTGCCAGCATCCCGCCCGGCGGGGAGCGCACAGATACACAGTATTTT
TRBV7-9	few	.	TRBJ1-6	CASSFKNSPLHF	TGTGCCAGCAGCTTCAAAAATTCACCCCTCCACTTT
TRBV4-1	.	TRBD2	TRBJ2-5	CASGSVAGTQETQYF	TGCGCCAGCGGGTCCGTAGCGGGGACCCAAGAGACCCAGTACTTC
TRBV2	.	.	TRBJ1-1	CASMEGKSTEAFF	TGTGCCAGCATGGAGGGTAAGAGCACTGAAGCTTTCTTT
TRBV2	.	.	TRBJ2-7	CAGTYGGPYEQYF	TGTGCCGGGACATATGGAGGCCCCTACGAGCAGTACTTC
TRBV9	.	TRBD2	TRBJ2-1	CASSGGGQNEQFF	TGTGCCAGCAGCGGCGGGGGGCAAAATGAGCAGTTCTTC
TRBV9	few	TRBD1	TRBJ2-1	CASSPQGQGVYNEQFF	TGTGCCAGCAGCCCCCAGGGACAGGGGGTTTACAATGAACAGTTCTTC
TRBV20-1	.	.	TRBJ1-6	CSAREGGNSPLHF	TGCAGTGCTAGAGAGGGGGGTAATTCACCCCTCCACTTT
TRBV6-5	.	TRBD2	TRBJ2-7	CASSTGGFSNEQYF	TGTGCCAGCAGCACGGGAGGGTTTTCCAACGAGCAGTACTTC
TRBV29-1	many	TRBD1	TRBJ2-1	CSVPQGQGFNNEQFF	TGCAGCGTTCCACAGGGACAGGGATTTAACAATGAGCAGTTCTTC
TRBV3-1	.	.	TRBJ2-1	CASSQGVASPLVEQFF	TGTGCCAGCAGCCAAGGTGTCGCTAGCCCGTTAGTTGAGCAGTTCTTC
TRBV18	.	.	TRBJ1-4	CASSPQGVNEKLFF	TGTGCCAGCTCACCACAAGGAGTTAATGAAAAACTGTTTTTT
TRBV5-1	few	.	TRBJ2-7	CASSPDLPSYEQYF	TGCGCCAGCAGCCCCGACCTTCCCTCCTACGAGCAGTACTTC
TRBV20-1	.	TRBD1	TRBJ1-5	CSARTGNERNQPQHF	TGCAGTGCTAGGACAGGGAACGAACGCAATCAGCCCCAGCATTTT
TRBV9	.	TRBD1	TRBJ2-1	CASSLQGQVSYNEQFF	TGTGCCAGCAGCCTACAGGGACAGGTCTCCTACAATGAGCAGTTCTTC
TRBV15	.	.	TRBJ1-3	CATSRDRMSGINTIYF	TGTGCCACCAGCAGAGATCGAATGAGTGGTATAAACACCATATATTTT
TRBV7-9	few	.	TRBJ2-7	CASSLGFNEQYF	TGTGCCAGCAGCCTCGGGTTCAACGAGCAGTACTTC
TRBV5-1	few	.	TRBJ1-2	CASSWETGSGGGYTF	TGCGCCAGCAGCTGGGAAACAGGGAGTGGAGGTGGCTACACCTTC
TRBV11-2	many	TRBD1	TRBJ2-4	CASSLVGQTGTKNIQYF	TGTGCCAGCAGCTTAGTCGGACAGACAGGGACCAAAAACATTCAGTACTTC
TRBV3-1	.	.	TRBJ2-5	CASSQVPGAQETQYF	TGTGCCAGCAGCCAAGTTCCCGGGGCACAAGAGACCCAGTACTTC
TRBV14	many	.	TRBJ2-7	CASSLQGRGYEQYF	TGTGCCAGCAGCCTGCAGGGGAGAGGCTACGAGCAGTACTTC
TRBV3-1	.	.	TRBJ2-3	CASSPRYGDTQYF	TGTGCCAGCAGCCCAAGATATGGAGATACGCAGTATTTT
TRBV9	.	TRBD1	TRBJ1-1	CASSVEDRAGDTEAFF	TGTGCCAGCAGCGTAGAAGACAGGGCGGGAGACACTGAAGCTTTCTTT
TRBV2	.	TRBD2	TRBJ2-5	CASSGTSGRQETQYF	TGTGCCAGCAGCGGAACTAGCGGGAGGCAAGAGACCCAGTACTTC
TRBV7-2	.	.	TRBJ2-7	CASSDGADRDEQYF	TGTGCCAGCAGCGACGGGGCCGATCGGGACGAGCAGTACTTC
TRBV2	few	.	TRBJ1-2	CASKAANYGYTF	TGTGCCAGCAAAGCGGCGAACTATGGCTACACCTTC
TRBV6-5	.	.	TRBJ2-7	CASSYSDLKIYEQYF	TGTGCCAGCAGTTACTCGGACCTGAAAATCTACGAGCAGTACTTC
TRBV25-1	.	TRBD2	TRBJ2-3	CASSDFLAGAGTDTQYF	TGTGCCAGCAGTGATTTCTTAGCGGGGGCCGGCACAGATACGCAGTATTTT
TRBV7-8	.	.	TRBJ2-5	CASSLGRFWETQYF	TGTGCCAGCAGCTTAGGGCGTTTTTGGGAGACCCAGTACTTC